A single sample is the source of the 6 T cell receptor beta chains below, sequenced in a study of cytomegalovirus exposure and HLA in healthy donors. Primers: 60 Vbeta forward and 13 Jbeta reverse. Using immunoSEQ multiplex PCR, the repertoire was profiled, and TCRdb retains in-frame clones only, with some absent. This sample's table has about 110,000 clones. Sequencing was performed on PBMCs. The receptors were gathered from a man aged 45-65 years in good health and CMV-seronegative.

V is TRBV29-1 and J is TRBJ1-4; 7 nucleotides align to TRBD1. With V trimmed by 6 bases and J by 3 bases, 4 bases remained unmatched. Per germline, CDR1 SQVTM and CDR2 ANQGSEA. There are 13 residues in the CDR3. CDR3 sequence reads: CSVRQGPNEKLFF. Here the CDR3 DNA reads TGCAGCGTCCGACAGGGCCCTAATGAAAAACTGTTTTTT. The full variable domain, completed using reference TRBV29-1 and TRBJ1-4, is SAVISQKPSRDICQRGTSLTIQCQVDSQVTMMFWYRQQPGQSLTLIATANQGSEATYESGFVIDKFPISRPNLTFSTLTVSNMSPEDSSIYLCSVRQGPNEKLFFGSGTQLSVL.

This chain uses TRBV15 with TRBJ2-7; the match to TRBD1 covers 7 bases. Germline V gene sequence: CDR1 LNHNV, CDR2 YYDKDF (reference sequence). The CDR3 totals 14 residues. V dropped 3 bases and J dropped 2; count of bases not matched to a gene: 4. CDR3 region: CATSRGQSTYEQYF. In DNA form, the CDR3 reads TGTGCCACCAGCAGGGGACAGTCAACCTACGAGCAGTACTTC.

The V call is TRBV29-1, the J call TRBJ1-1, with D hard to call. CDR3 length: 14 amino acids. V was clipped by 0 bases and J by 5 bases, with 13 bases between them. Per germline, CDR1 SQVTM and CDR2 ANQGSEA. CDR3 sequence (DNA): TGCAGCGTTGAAGATTGGAGGCTGGGGACTGAAGCTTTCTTT. Its translation is CSVEDWRLGTEAFF.

The chain joins TRBV4-3 to TRBJ1-2; 9 nucleotides agree with TRBD1. The CDR3 totals 15 residues. V shed 0 bases, J shed 7 bases, and the junction held 6 bases outside the gene matches. Germline V gene data show CDR1 as LGHNA and CDR2 as YSLEER. The CDR3 here is CASSQERTGAGGYTF. The CDR3 nucleotides read TGCGCCAGCAGCCAAGAACGGACAGGGGCCGGTGGCTACACCTTC.

The chain uses TRBV7-9 and TRBJ2-2; D not resolved. CDR3 length: 15 amino acids. The germline V gene has CDR1 SEHNR and CDR2 FQNEAQ (reference sequence). Trimming removed 3 bases at V and 3 bases at J, with 11 bases between. This chain's CDR3 is CASSLKLRDTGELFF. CDR3 bases: TGTGCCAGCAGCTTGAAGCTACGGGACACCGGGGAGCTGTTTTTT.

This chain uses TRBV11-2 with TRBJ1-4, with D maybe TRBD1 (6 bases). CDR1 is SGHAT and CDR2 is FQNNGV in the germline V gene. The V gene lost 6 bases and the J gene lost 7 bases, with 15 bases spanning the gap. The CDR3 loop spans 14 amino acids. CDR3: CASRGQPIFEKLFF. The CDR3 DNA sequence: TGTGCCAGCAGGGGACAACCTATATTTGAAAAACTGTTTTTT.